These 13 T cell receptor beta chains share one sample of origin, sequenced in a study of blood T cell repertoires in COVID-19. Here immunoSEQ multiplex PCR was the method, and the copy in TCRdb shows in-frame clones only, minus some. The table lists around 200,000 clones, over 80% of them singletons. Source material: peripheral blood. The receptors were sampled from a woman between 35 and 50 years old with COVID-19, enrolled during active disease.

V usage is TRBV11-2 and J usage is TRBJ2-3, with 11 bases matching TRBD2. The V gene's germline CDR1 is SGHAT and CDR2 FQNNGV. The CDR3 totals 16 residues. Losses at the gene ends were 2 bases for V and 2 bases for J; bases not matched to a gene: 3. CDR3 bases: TGTGCCAGCAGCTTATCTAGCGGGAGGTCCACAGATACGCAGTATTTT. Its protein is CASSLSSGRSTDTQYF. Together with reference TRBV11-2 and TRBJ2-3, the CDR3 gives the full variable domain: EAGVAQSPRYKIIEKRQSVAFWCNPISGHATLYWYQQILGQGPKLLIQFQNNGVVDDSQLPKDRFSAERLKGVDSTLKIQPAKLEDSAVYLCASSLSSGRSTDTQYFGPGTRLTVL.

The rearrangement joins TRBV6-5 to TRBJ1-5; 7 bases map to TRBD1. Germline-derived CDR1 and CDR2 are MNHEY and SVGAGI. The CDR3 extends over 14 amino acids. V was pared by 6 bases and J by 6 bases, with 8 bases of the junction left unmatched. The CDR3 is CASRTQQGSQPQHF. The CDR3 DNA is TGTGCCAGCAGGACACAACAGGGGAGTCAGCCCCAGCATTTT.

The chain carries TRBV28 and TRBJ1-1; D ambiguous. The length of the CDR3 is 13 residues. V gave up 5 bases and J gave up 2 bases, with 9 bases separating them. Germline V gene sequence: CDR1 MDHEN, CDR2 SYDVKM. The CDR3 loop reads CASSLPYNTEAFF. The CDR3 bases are TGTGCCAGCAGTCTACCCTATAACACTGAAGCTTTCTTT. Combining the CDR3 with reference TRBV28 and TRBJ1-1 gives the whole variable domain DVKVTQSSRYLVKRTGEKVFLECVQDMDHENMFWYRQDPGLGLRLIYFSYDVKMKEKGDIPEGYSVSREKKERFSLILESASTNQTSMYLCASSLPYNTEAFFGQGTRLTVV.

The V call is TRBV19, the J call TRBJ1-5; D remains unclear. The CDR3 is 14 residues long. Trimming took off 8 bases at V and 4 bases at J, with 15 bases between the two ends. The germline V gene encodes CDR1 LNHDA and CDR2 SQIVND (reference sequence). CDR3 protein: CASSLRRANQPQHF. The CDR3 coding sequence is TGTGCCAGTTCCCTTAGGAGGGCTAATCAGCCCCAGCATTTT.

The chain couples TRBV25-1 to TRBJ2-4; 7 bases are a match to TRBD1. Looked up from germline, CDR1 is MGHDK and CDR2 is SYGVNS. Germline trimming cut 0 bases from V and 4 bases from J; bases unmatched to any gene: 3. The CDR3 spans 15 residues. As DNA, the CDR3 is TGTGCCAGCAGTGAATATATGACAGGGAAAAACATTCAGTACTTC. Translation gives CASSEYMTGKNIQYF.

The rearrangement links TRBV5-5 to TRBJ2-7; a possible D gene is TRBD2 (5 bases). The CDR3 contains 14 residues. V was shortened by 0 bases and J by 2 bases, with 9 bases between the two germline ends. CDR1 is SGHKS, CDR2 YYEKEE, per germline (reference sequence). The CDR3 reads CASSLGNGAYEQYF. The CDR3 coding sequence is TGTGCCAGCAGCTTGGGCAACGGGGCCTACGAGCAGTACTTC.

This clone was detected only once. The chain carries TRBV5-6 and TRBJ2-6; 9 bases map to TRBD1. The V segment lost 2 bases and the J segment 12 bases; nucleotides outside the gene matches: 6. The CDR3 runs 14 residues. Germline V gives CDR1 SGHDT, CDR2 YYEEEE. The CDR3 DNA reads TGTGCCAGCAGCTTCGGGGACAGGGACCCCGTCCTGACTTTC. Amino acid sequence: CASSFGDRDPVLTF.

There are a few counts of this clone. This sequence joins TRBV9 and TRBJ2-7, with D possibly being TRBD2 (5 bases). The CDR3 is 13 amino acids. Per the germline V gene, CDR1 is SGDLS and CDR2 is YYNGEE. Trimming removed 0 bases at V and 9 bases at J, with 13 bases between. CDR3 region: CASSVGGSRGQYF. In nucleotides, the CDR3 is TGTGCCAGCAGCGTAGGTGGGTCACGGGGGCAGTACTTC.

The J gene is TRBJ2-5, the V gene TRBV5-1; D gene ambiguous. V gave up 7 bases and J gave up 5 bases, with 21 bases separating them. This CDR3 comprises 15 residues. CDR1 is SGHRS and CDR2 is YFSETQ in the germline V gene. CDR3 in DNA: TGCGCCAGCCGAGATTACCTCGTGCCGGAGGAGACCCAGTACTTC. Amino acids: CASRDYLVPEETQYF.

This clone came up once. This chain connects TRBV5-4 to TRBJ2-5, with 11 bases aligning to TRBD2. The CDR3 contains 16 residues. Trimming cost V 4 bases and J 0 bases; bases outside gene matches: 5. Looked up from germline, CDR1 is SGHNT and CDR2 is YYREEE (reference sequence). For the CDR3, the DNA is TGTGCCAGCAGCCTCCCTAGCGGGGGGTACCAAGAGACCCAGTACTTC. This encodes CASSLPSGGYQETQYF.

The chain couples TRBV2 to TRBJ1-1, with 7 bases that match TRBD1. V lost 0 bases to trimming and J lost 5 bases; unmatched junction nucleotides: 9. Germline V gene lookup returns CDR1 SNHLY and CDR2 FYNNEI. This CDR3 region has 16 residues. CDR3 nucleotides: TGTGCCAGCAGTGAAGCGCCCCCGACAGGGACAACTGAAGCTTTCTTT. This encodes CASSEAPPTGTTEAFF.

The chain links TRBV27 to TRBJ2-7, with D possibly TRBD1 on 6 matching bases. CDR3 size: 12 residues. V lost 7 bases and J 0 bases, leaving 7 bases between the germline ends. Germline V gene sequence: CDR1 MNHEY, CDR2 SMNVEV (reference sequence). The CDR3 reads CASTDSSYEQYF. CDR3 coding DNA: TGTGCCAGCACGGACAGCTCCTACGAGCAGTACTTC.

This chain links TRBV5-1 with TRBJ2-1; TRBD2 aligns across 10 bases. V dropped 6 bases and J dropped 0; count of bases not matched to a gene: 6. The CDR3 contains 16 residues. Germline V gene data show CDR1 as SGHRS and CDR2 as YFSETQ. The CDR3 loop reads CASKRTSGSSYNEQFF. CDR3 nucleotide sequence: TGCGCCAGCAAGAGGACTAGCGGAAGCTCCTACAATGAGCAGTTCTTC.